This record covers a single TCR beta chain. Its target is unknown. Germline V gene lookup returns CDR1 KGHDR and CDR2 SFDVKD. V dropped 5 bases and J dropped 5 bases, with 9 bases sitting between them. The CDR3 has 12 residues. This specimen belongs to a study of T cell responses to AZD1222 COVID-19 vaccine. Findings and caveats of the study: Dominant at 160-218 and 743-854, vaccine-associated CD4 TCRs also spanned spike. Most donors were white British, females outnumbered males, and clonal diversity was possibly underestimated. Spike-specific TCR depth and breadth grew after two AZD1222 doses. Repertoire sampling happened only post peak T cell response.

Profiling relied on immunoSEQ multiplex PCR, and the TCRdb table lists in-frame clones only, not all of them. The table lists about 97,000 clones, around nine tenths of them singletons. Sequenced here: peripheral blood, sampled on day 0 of AZD1222 vaccination. This clonotype originated in an adult in good health. The genes are TRBV24-1 and TRBJ2-7; no clear D gene. CDR3 region: CATSGNTHEQYF. The DNA of the CDR3 is TGTGCCACCAGTGGAAACACCCACGAGCAGTACTTC.